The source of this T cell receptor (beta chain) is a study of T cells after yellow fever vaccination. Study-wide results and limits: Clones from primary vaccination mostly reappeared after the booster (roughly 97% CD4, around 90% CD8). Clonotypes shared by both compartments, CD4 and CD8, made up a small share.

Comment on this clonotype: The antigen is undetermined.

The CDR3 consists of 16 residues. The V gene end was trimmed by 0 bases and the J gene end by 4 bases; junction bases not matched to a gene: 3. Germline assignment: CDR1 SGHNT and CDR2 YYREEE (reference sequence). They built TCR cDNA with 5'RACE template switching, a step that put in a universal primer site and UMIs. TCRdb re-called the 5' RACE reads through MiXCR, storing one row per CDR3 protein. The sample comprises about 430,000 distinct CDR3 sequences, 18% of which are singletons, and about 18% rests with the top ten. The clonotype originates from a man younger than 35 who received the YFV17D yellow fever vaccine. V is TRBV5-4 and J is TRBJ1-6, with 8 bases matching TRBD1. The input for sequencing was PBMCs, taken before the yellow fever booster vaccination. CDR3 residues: CASSLGGTGYNSPLHF. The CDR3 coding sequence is TGTGCCAGCAGCTTGGGGGGGACAGGTTATAATTCACCCCTCCACTTT.